Sequencing of this T cell receptor beta chain was carried out in a study of blood T cell repertoires in COVID-19. About the research overall: Sample material is recorded as cDNA or gDNA derived from T cells, B-cell-depleted T cells, or PBMCs.

TCRdb's copy holds only in-frame clones and misses some; the assay was immunoSEQ multiplex PCR. In the table there are 400,000 to 500,000 clones, approximately 90% of which are singletons. The germline gives CDR1 LNHDA, CDR2 SQIVND (reference sequence). The germline V and J ends were trimmed by 10 bases and 5 bases, with 11 bases remaining between them. The CDR3 runs 11 residues. The receptor was isolated from a woman aged 25 to 45 with active or convalescent COVID-19. Sequenced input: peripheral blood. This rearrangement joins TRBV19 to TRBJ2-5, with D maybe TRBD2 (5 bases). DNA for the CDR3: TGTGCCATTATGGAGGAGGAGACCCAGTACTTC. Amino acids: CAIMEEETQYF.